This TCR beta chain is from a study of tumor-infiltrating lymphocytes in localized non-small cell lung cancer. Study results and caveats: Technical variation could not be separated from intratumor heterogeneity here. T-cell fraction did not differ between immunotypes IM1 and IM2. Tumor T-cell fraction from TCR sequencing was not associated with recurrence-free survival (p = 0.61).

TCRdb's copy holds only in-frame clones and misses some; the assay was immunoSEQ multiplex PCR. The top ten clones hold approximately 4.6% of a sample with some 8,000 clones, roughly 82% of them seen once. Trimming took 4 bases from V and 3 from J, leaving 19 bases between them. The V gene's germline CDR1 is SGHAT and CDR2 FQNNGV. The CDR3 extends over 17 amino acids. About this clone: Its antigen remains unidentified.

V is TRBV11-2 and J is TRBJ1-3; D is undetermined. The source is a human donor with non-small cell lung cancer. Sequenced input: lung tumor tissue. CDR3 loop: CASSYPTKGGSGNTIYF. DNA of the CDR3: TGTGCCAGCAGCTACCCGACCAAGGGTGGGAGTGGAAACACCATATATTTT.